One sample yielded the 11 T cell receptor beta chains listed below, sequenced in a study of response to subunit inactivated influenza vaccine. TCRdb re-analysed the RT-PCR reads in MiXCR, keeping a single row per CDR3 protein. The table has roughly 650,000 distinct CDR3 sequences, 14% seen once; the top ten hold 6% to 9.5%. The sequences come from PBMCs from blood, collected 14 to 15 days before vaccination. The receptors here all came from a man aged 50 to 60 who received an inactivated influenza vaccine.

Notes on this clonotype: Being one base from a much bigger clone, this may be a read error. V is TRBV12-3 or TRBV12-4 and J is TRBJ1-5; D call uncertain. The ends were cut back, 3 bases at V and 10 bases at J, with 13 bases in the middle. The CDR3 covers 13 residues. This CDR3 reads CASSFADFHPQHF. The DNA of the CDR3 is TGTGCCAGCAGTTTCGCCGACTTTCATCCCCAGCATTTT.

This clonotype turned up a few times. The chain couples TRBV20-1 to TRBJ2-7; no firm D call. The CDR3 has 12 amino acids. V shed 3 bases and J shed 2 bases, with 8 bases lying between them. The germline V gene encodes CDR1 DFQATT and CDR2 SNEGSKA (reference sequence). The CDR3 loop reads CSASRQTYEQYF. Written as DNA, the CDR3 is TGCAGTGCTAGTAGGCAGACCTACGAGCAGTACTTC.

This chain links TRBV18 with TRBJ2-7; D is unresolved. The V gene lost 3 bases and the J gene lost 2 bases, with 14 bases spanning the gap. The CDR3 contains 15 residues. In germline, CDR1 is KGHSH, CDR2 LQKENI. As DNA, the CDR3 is TGTGCCAGCTCACCCGACGGCCTTGCGACCTACGAGCAGTACTTC. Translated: CASSPDGLATYEQYF.

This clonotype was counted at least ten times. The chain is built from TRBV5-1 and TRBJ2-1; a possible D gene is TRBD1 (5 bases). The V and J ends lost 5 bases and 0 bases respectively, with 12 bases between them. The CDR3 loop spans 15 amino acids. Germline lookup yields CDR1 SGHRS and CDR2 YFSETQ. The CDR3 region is CASRRDSGSYNEQFF. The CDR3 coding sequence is TGCGCCAGCAGACGTGACAGTGGCTCCTACAATGAGCAGTTCTTC.

CDR3 DNA: TGCAGTGCTAGAGGGCGACTAGCGGCCTACAATGAGCAGTTCTTC. It codes for CSARGRLAAYNEQFF. V and J are TRBV20-1 and TRBJ2-1, with TRBD2 identical over 9 bases. Germline V gives CDR1 DFQATT, CDR2 SNEGSKA (reference sequence). V lost 1 base and J lost 2; bases outside the gene matches: 3. This CDR3 contains 15 residues.

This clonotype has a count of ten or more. In DNA form, the CDR3 reads TGTGCCAGCAGCGTAGCCCAGCGGGCTGACAATGAGCAGTTCTTC. Encoded protein: CASSVAQRADNEQFF. The chain links TRBV9 to TRBJ2-1, with D possibly TRBD2 on 6 matching bases. CDR1 SGDLS and CDR2 YYNGEE come from the germline V gene. The CDR3 sequence is 15 residues long. V was shortened by 0 bases and J by 5 bases, with 12 bases between the two germline ends. Looking up the rest from reference TRBV9 and TRBJ2-1 gives the full variable domain: DSGVTQTPKHLITATGQRVTLRCSPRSGDLSVYWYQQSLDQGLQFLIQYYNGEERAKGNILERFSAQQFPDLHSELNLSSLELGDSALYFCASSVAQRADNEQFFGPGTRLTVL.

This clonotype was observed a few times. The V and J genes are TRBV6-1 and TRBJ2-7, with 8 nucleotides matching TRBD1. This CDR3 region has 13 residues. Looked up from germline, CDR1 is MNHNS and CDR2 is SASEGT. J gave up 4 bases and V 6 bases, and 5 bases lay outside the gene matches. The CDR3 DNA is TGTGCCAGCAGAGGGACAGGCGTTTACGAGCAGTACTTC. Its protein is CASRGTGVYEQYF.

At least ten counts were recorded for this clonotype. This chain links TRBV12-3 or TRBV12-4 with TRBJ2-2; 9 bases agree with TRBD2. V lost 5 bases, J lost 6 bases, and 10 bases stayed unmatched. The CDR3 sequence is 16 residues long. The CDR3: CASSTRLAAAPGELFF. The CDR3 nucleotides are TGTGCCAGCAGTACAAGACTAGCGGCGGCGCCCGGGGAGCTGTTTTTT.

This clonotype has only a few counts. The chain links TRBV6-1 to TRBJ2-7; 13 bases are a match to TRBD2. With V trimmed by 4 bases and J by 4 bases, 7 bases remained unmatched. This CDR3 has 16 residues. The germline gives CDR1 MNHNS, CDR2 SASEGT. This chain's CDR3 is CASSARTSGSRYEQYF. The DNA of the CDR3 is TGTGCCAGCAGTGCCCGGACTAGCGGGAGCAGGTACGAGCAGTACTTC.

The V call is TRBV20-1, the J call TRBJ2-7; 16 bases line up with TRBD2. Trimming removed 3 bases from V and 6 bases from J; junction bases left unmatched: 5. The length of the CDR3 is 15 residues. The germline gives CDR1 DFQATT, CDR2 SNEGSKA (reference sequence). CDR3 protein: CSARGGLAGGIEQYF. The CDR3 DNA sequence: TGCAGTGCTAGGGGGGGACTAGCGGGAGGGATCGAGCAGTACTTC.

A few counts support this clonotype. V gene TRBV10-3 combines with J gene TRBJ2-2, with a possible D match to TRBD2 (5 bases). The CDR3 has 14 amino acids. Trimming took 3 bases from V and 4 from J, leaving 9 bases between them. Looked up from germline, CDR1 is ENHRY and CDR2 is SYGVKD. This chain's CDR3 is CAISEQRSTGELFF. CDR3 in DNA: TGTGCCATCAGTGAACAGCGGTCCACCGGGGAGCTGTTTTTT.